A single sample is the source of the 12 T cell receptor beta chains below, sequenced in a study of Ad26.COV2.S vaccination and SARS-CoV-2 variants (dated by TCRdb to the early 2020s). The label giving this sample's treatment or condition can be read as: around 19 received Ad26.COV2.S at low or high dose, single or two shots; about 5 received placebo; per-sample allocation not given. For vaccine and placebo recipients, the sequenced repertoires came from samples collected on day 63 after the first injection. Libraries came from the immunoSEQ multiplex PCR assay. The table comes from immuneACCESS by way of TCRdb, which keeps in-frame sequences with V and J called. Part of the clones is missing from these tables; in studies checked, under half for an unresolved V gene and the rest for unknown reasons. The sample table records 400,000 to 450,000 clones; over 75% of these occur just once. The leading ten clones occupy over 9% of the sample.

The sequenced sample was peripheral blood, obtained in a trial of Ad26.COV2.S vaccine versus placebo. The receptors here all came from a person between 18 and 65 years old who received the Ad26.COV2.S COVID-19 vaccine or a placebo.

The J gene is TRBJ1-2, the V gene TRBV2; tentative D call: TRBD1 (5 bases). The CDR3 has 12 residues. V lost 6 bases and J 7 bases, leaving 12 bases between the germline ends. CDR1 and CDR2 from the germline V gene are SNHLY and FYNNEI. CDR3 nucleotide sequence: TGTGCCAGCAGGGCACAGGTGGCTGGCTACACCTTC. Translating it yields CASRAQVAGYTF.

This chain connects TRBV6-5 to TRBJ1-6; D unclear. The V gene lost 0 bases and the J gene lost 5 bases, with 8 bases spanning the gap. CDR1 and CDR2 (germline): MNHEY, SVGAGI. This CDR3 region has 15 residues. CDR3 sequence: CASSYSSQNNSPLHF. The CDR3 DNA reads as TGTGCCAGCAGTTACTCGAGTCAGAATAATTCACCCCTCCACTTT.

The chain combines TRBV6-1 with TRBJ2-2, with D tentatively TRBD1 or TRBD2 (6 bases each). Trimming took 1 base from V and 8 from J, leaving 11 bases between them. CDR3 length: 14 residues. From germline, CDR1 is MNHNS and CDR2 SASEGT. CDR3 loop: CASSEGGREGELFF. The CDR3 DNA follows: TGTGCCAGCAGTGAAGGGGGGCGGGAAGGGGAGCTGTTTTTT.

This chain joins TRBV7-8 and TRBJ1-1; the D is unclear. V lost 1 base and J 0 bases, leaving 6 bases between the germline ends. The CDR3 runs 14 residues. Germline V gene sequence: CDR1 SGHVS, CDR2 FQNEAQ. In DNA form, the CDR3 reads TGTGCCAGCAGCTTAGAAGGTGTGAACACTGAAGCTTTCTTT. As protein: CASSLEGVNTEAFF.

V and J are TRBV7-9 and TRBJ2-5, with D perhaps being TRBD1 or TRBD2 (7 bases each). The CDR3 has 13 amino acids. The germline gives CDR1 SEHNR, CDR2 FQNEAQ (reference sequence). V was cut by 6 bases and J by 9 bases, with 17 bases left in between. CDR3 nucleotides: TGTGCCAGCAGTTTAACAGGGGAGGGGGCCCAGTACTTC. This gives the protein CASSLTGEGAQYF.

The chain uses TRBV5-6 and TRBJ1-2, with a weak D call TRBD1 (5 bases). This CDR3 has 14 residues. Trimming took off 4 bases at V and 2 bases at J, with 12 bases between the two ends. CDR1 and CDR2 from the germline V gene are SGHDT and YYEEEE. The CDR3 coding sequence is TGTGCCAGCAGCAGTACGAGGGGAAACTATGGCTACACCTTC. Its protein is CASSSTRGNYGYTF. Using reference TRBV5-6 and TRBJ1-2 for the parts outside the CDR3, the full variable domain is DAGVTQSPTHLIKTRGQQVTLRCSPKSGHDTVSWYQQALGQGPQFIFQYYEEEERQRGNFPDRFSGHQFPNYSSELNVNALLLGDSALYLCASSSTRGNYGYTFGSGTRLTVV.

V gene TRBV9 combines with J gene TRBJ1-1; 7 positions agree with TRBD1. Germline CDR1 is SGDLS and CDR2 is YYNGEE. The CDR3 loop spans 13 amino acids. Trimming at V came to 4 bases and at J to 5 bases, leaving 5 bases not matched to a gene. The CDR3 reads CASSPPQGTEAFF. The CDR3 DNA is TGTGCCAGCAGCCCACCACAGGGGACTGAAGCTTTCTTT.

The chain combines TRBV7-7 with TRBJ2-5; TRBD2 matches 9 bases. J gave up 4 bases and V 5 bases, and 8 bases lay outside the gene matches. Germline V gives CDR1 SSHAT, CDR2 FNYEAQ (reference sequence). The CDR3 runs to 15 residues. The CDR3 region is CASSLLAGPVETQYF. In DNA form, the CDR3 reads TGTGCCAGCAGCCTACTAGCGGGTCCGGTAGAGACCCAGTACTTC.

CDR3 nucleotide sequence: TGTGCCAGCAGTCGAACAGGGGTGGAAGATACGCAGTATTTT. Translation: CASSRTGVEDTQYF. The chain carries TRBV2 and TRBJ2-3, with TRBD1 identical over 7 bases. The trim removed 5 bases at V and 5 bases at J, leaving 7 bases unmatched. Per the germline V gene, CDR1 is SNHLY and CDR2 is FYNNEI. This CDR3 comprises 14 residues. Based on the CDR3 plus reference TRBV2 and TRBJ2-3, the full variable domain is EPEVTQTPSHQVTQMGQEVILRCVPISNHLYFYWYRQILGQKVEFLVSFYNNEISEKSEIFDDQFSVERPDGSNFTLKIRSTKLEDSAMYFCASSRTGVEDTQYFGPGTRLTVL.

This sequence joins TRBV12-3 or TRBV12-4 and TRBJ1-1; TRBD1 is a possible D gene (6 bases). The CDR3 length is 13 residues. Trimming took off 6 bases at V and 10 bases at J, with 18 bases between the two ends. CDR3 DNA sequence: TGTGCCAGCAGGGAAACAGGGAGGAACGGAGCTTTCTTT. It yields the protein CASRETGRNGAFF.

V gene TRBV5-1 combines with J gene TRBJ2-2; D may be TRBD1 or TRBD2 (5 bases each). The CDR3 length is 13 residues. The V gene's germline CDR1 is SGHRS and CDR2 YFSETQ. V was shortened by 7 bases and J by 4 bases, with 11 bases between the two germline ends. In DNA, the CDR3 is TGCGCCAGCGGGGGTGCGGTCACCGGGGAGCTGTTTTTT. Translating gives CASGGAVTGELFF.

This sequence joins TRBV11-3 and TRBJ2-3; a weak D match, TRBD2 (6 bases). The germline V gene has CDR1 SGHNT and CDR2 YENEEA. This CDR3 spans 16 amino acids. V shed 5 bases and J shed 1 base, with 16 bases lying between them. Written as DNA, the CDR3 is TGTGCCAGCAGCCCACTATCTAGCGAGGGCACAGATACGCAGTATTTT. Protein product: CASSPLSSEGTDTQYF.